This T cell receptor beta chain was found in a study of early T cells in non-severe SARS-CoV-2 infection. Across the whole study: The input, bulk RNA from unsorted whole blood, was sequenced, and chains were unpaired. The study, taken as a whole, reports: The matching step, a VDJdb search, favored anti-spike CD8 responses and missed private and CD4 specificities.

A word on this clonotype: What it binds is unknown.

Unique molecular identifiers (one per individual cDNA molecule) were attached. Each CDR3 protein is one row after TCRdb ran MiXCR on the 5' RACE reads. The table has roughly 81,000 distinct CDR3 sequences, around 10% seen once. Trimming cost V 2 bases and J 5 bases, with 15 bases left between them. The CDR3 length is 15 residues. Germline-derived CDR1 and CDR2 are SGHAT and FQNNGV. The chain has TRBV11-2 and TRBJ2-5, with no clear D. Sequencing was done on a sample of whole blood. This clonotype originated in an adult who was a healthcare worker with PCR-confirmed SARS-CoV-2 infection or an uninfected control (not recorded which). DNA of the CDR3: TGTGCCAGCAGCTTATATGCCGGTAGGCCCGAGACCCAGTACTTC. Translated: CASSLYAGRPETQYF.